This T cell receptor (beta chain) was identified during a study of cytomegalovirus exposure and HLA in healthy donors. General observations from the study: An assumption of roughly uniform sequencing depth across donors underlay the presence/absence analyses. An apparent linkage of common viral pathogens to several of the most significant clusters emerged in a later analysis. Across donors, most TCRs were seen rarely, yet some public ones were widespread.

A note on this clone: Its antigen is still unknown.

The PCR made use of 60 Vbeta and 13 Jbeta primers. In the original analysis: Among the unique TCR beta chains that a later analysis counted, roughly 80 million in all, 10 million to 14 million were shared. Sequenced by immunoSEQ multiplex PCR; TCRdb stores in-frame clones only, minus some. V and J calls and clone size are as listed in that table; D and trimming were resolved from the DNA. Of around 160,000 clones in the sample, 70% to 80% were seen once. The TCR originated in a woman in her thirties or forties in good health and CMV-seronegative. Sequenced input: PBMCs.

DNA for the CDR3: TGTGCCAGCAGTTACGGGACAGGGGGTCTCTACGAGCAGTACTTC. Translated, it gives CASSYGTGGLYEQYF. The chain employs TRBV6-5 and TRBJ2-7; 11 bases map to TRBD1. V was clipped by 2 bases and J by 3 bases; unmatched bases: 3. The CDR3 is 15 amino acids. Germline assignment: CDR1 MNHEY and CDR2 SVGAGI.